Below, one T cell receptor beta chain is given with its context. Its antigen is still unknown. CDR1 and CDR2 (germline): SGDLS, YYNGEE. After removal of 0 bases from V and 6 bases from J, the junction contained 9 bases not matched to a gene. This CDR3 is built from 17 residues. Baseline was the first blood sampling point, followed by cycle 4 day 1 and cycle 7 day 1. The sample is drawn from a study of OX40 agonist ivuxolimab in advanced cancers. Study summary: Patients receiving dose escalation had hepatocellular carcinoma, melanoma, renal cell or head and neck cancer. Participants could have had prior anti-PD-1, anti-PD-L1 or anti-CTLA-4 therapy, and about 37% had some.

Regarding the study as a whole: In the 0.1 to 3.0 mg/kg range, CD4+ and CD8+ blood T cells had expanded clonally by week 6.

Clones were read by immunoSEQ multiplex PCR, and TCRdb kept only the in-frame ones, dropping some. The table includes some 10,000 clones, 66% detected once. The chain is built from TRBV9 and TRBJ2-7; 13 nucleotides agree with TRBD2. The TCR was taken from an adult with an advanced solid tumor such as melanoma, head and neck, liver or kidney cancer. The sample here was CD4+ or CD8+ T cells sorted from blood, taken in a trial of the OX40 agonist ivuxolimab. The CDR3 spells CASSVDSGTSGVAEQYF. The CDR3 DNA reads as TGTGCCAGCAGCGTAGATTCTGGGACTAGCGGGGTGGCCGAGCAGTACTTC.